The next 22 T cell receptor beta chains were all read from a single sample in a study of blood T cell repertoires in COVID-19. TCRdb's copy holds only in-frame clones and misses some; the assay was immunoSEQ multiplex PCR. The sample shows about 330,000 clones, about 90% of them seen only once. Specimen: PBMCs or T cells enriched from blood (not recorded which). The receptors stem from a woman under 40 who had recovered from COVID-19.

This clone was seen just once. The J gene is TRBJ2-2, the V gene TRBV5-4, with TRBD2 matching over 8 bases. The CDR3 spans 16 residues. J gave up 6 bases and V 4 bases, and 11 bases lay outside the gene matches. Looked up from germline, CDR1 is SGHNT and CDR2 is YYREEE (reference sequence). In DNA form, the CDR3 reads TGTGCCAGCAGCGCCCCGGGACTAGTCTTTTCCGGGGAGCTGTTTTTT. Translating gives CASSAPGLVFSGELFF.

The CDR3 DNA sequence: TGTGCCAGCAGCTTACAACGGGTCTATGGCTACACCTTC. Residues: CASSLQRVYGYTF. The chain has TRBV7-2 and TRBJ1-2; no firm D call. CDR3 length: 13 amino acids. V was shortened by 2 bases and J by 4 bases, with 8 bases between the two germline ends. CDR1 and CDR2 (germline): SGHTA, FQGNSA.

This chain connects TRBV4-1 to TRBJ1-6, with 9 bases that match TRBD1. The V gene's germline CDR1 is MGHRA and CDR2 YSYEKL. This CDR3 has 16 residues. After removal of 3 bases from V and 8 bases from J, the junction contained 8 bases not matched to a gene. Written as DNA, the CDR3 is TGCGCCAGCAGCCAGTCCGGGACAGGGAACCATTCACCCCTCCACTTT. It specifies CASSQSGTGNHSPLHF.

The chain employs TRBV12-5 and TRBJ2-2; tentative D call: TRBD1 (6 bases). Trimming stripped 8 bases from V and 1 base from J, with 14 bases between. This CDR3 comprises 15 residues. Germline assignment: CDR1 LGHNT and CDR2 FRNRAP. The CDR3 nucleotides read TGTGCTAGTTCCTCATTGGGACAGAACACCGGGGAGCTGTTTTTT. Its protein is CASSSLGQNTGELFF.

The chain is built from TRBV19 and TRBJ1-6, with D uncertain. The CDR3 contains 15 residues. From germline, CDR1 is LNHDA and CDR2 SQIVND (reference sequence). Trimming removed 6 bases from V and 2 bases from J, with 11 bases in between. The CDR3 DNA reads TGTGCCAGTAGCCGAAAGCTAGCCTATAATTCACCCCTCCACTTT. Translated, it gives CASSRKLAYNSPLHF.

The chain carries TRBV4-3 and TRBJ1-1; unclear D gene. V gave up 0 bases and J gave up 0 bases, with 11 bases separating them. Per germline, CDR1 LGHNA and CDR2 YSLEER. This CDR3 is built from 16 residues. Here the CDR3 DNA reads TGCGCCAGCAGCCAAGATTATGTCGGGTTGAACACTGAAGCTTTCTTT. Protein product: CASSQDYVGLNTEAFF.

The chain carries TRBV5-6 and TRBJ1-3; D uncertain. This CDR3 comprises 13 residues. Trimming removed 0 bases at V and 4 bases at J, with 5 bases between. CDR1 and CDR2 (germline): SGHDT, YYEEEE. The CDR3 DNA reads as TGTGCCAGCAGCTTGGAGCGGGGAAACACCATATATTTT. Translation gives CASSLERGNTIYF.

The gene calls are TRBV19 and TRBJ2-5, with 10 bases identical to TRBD1. Germline values: CDR1 LNHDA, CDR2 SQIVND (reference sequence). The CDR3 is 14 amino acids. The V gene end was trimmed by 5 bases and the J gene end by 5 bases; junction bases not matched to a gene: 5. The CDR3 loop reads CASSLTGGKETQYF. CDR3 DNA sequence: TGTGCCAGTAGTTTGACAGGGGGCAAGGAGACCCAGTACTTC.

The chain employs TRBV11-2 and TRBJ1-3; 7 nucleotides align to TRBD1. The germline CDR1 and CDR2 sequences are SGHAT and FQNNGV. The CDR3 runs 15 residues. The J segment lost 0 bases and the V segment lost 4 bases, leaving 3 bases of the junction unmatched. CDR3 protein: CASSSQGISGNTIYF. The DNA for the CDR3 is TGTGCCAGCAGCTCACAGGGGATCTCTGGAAACACCATATATTTT.

The chain joins TRBV11-2 to TRBJ1-6, with TRBD1 identical over 12 bases. The trim removed 6 bases at V and 6 bases at J, leaving 6 bases unmatched. In germline, CDR1 is SGHAT, CDR2 FQNNGV. The CDR3 covers 16 residues. The CDR3 DNA follows: TGTGCCAGCAGGAGGGGACAGGGGGCCGGTAATTCACCCCTCCACTTT. Encoded protein: CASRRGQGAGNSPLHF.

This sequence joins TRBV6-5 and TRBJ1-2, with D tentatively TRBD1 (6 bases). This CDR3 contains 14 residues. The ends were cut back, 6 bases at V and 5 bases at J, with 16 bases in the middle. Germline V gives CDR1 MNHEY, CDR2 SVGAGI. CDR3 bases: TGTGCCAGCAGAGAGTGGGACATAGGGTATGGCTACACCTTC. Translation gives CASREWDIGYGYTF.

The V and J genes are TRBV10-3 and TRBJ1-2; weak D call: TRBD1 (5 bases). Trimming pared 3 bases from V and 2 bases from J, leaving 7 bases between. Germline values: CDR1 ENHRY, CDR2 SYGVKD. The CDR3 runs to 13 residues. This CDR3 reads CAISDRVNYGYTF. The CDR3 coding sequence is TGTGCCATCAGTGACAGGGTAAACTATGGCTACACCTTC.

The rearrangement uses TRBV18 and TRBJ2-7, with 9 bases lining up with TRBD1. The CDR3 sequence is 14 residues long. In germline, CDR1 is KGHSH, CDR2 LQKENI. Trimming removed 6 bases from V and 7 bases from J; junction bases left unmatched: 10. The CDR3 sequence is CASSPGTGIIEQYF. The CDR3 coding sequence is TGTGCCAGCTCCCCCGGGACAGGGATAATAGAGCAGTACTTC.

This chain joins TRBV6-2 or TRBV6-3 and TRBJ1-6; 7 nucleotides line up with TRBD1. This CDR3 contains 17 residues. Losses at the gene ends were 4 bases for V and 2 bases for J; bases not matched to a gene: 8. In germline, CDR1 is MNHEY, CDR2 SVGEGT. CDR3 residues: CASSSLPRGAYNSPLHF. The CDR3 DNA reads TGTGCCAGCAGTTCGCTACCCAGGGGGGCCTATAATTCACCCCTCCACTTT.

The chain couples TRBV4-1 to TRBJ1-1; D is perhaps TRBD1 (6 bases). The V gene's germline CDR1 is MGHRA and CDR2 YSYEKL. V dropped 0 bases and J dropped 4 bases, with 9 bases sitting between them. The CDR3 length is 14 residues. CDR3 in amino acids: CASSQEAGVTEAFF. CDR3 coding DNA: TGCGCCAGCAGCCAAGAGGCAGGGGTCACTGAAGCTTTCTTT.

This sequence joins TRBV10-3 and TRBJ1-1, with 8 bases aligning to TRBD1. Germline V gives CDR1 ENHRY, CDR2 SYGVKD. CDR3 length equals 16 residues. The V segment lost 3 bases and the J segment 6 bases; nucleotides outside the gene matches: 12. Here the CDR3 reads CAISDLEGQGNAEAFF. The CDR3, as DNA: TGTGCCATCAGTGATTTGGAAGGACAGGGAAACGCTGAAGCTTTCTTT.

The rearrangement links TRBV18 to TRBJ1-1, with 7 bases fitting TRBD1. Germline CDR1 reads KGHSH; CDR2 reads LQKENI. This CDR3 contains 16 residues. J gave up 4 bases and V 6 bases, and 14 bases lay outside the gene matches. The CDR3 bases are TGTGCCAGCTCCAGGACCGCGTGGGCAGGGGGCACTGAAGCTTTCTTT. Amino acids: CASSRTAWAGGTEAFF.

This chain uses TRBV5-1 with TRBJ2-7; TRBD1 aligns across 9 bases. This CDR3 comprises 16 residues. Unmatched junction bases numbered 14, after V lost 3 bases and J lost 7 bases. Germline CDR1 reads SGHRS; CDR2 reads YFSETQ. This CDR3 reads CASSWGTGNVLWEQYF. CDR3 nucleotide sequence: TGCGCCAGCAGCTGGGGGACAGGGAACGTGCTTTGGGAGCAGTACTTC.

The chain joins TRBV28 to TRBJ1-2; TRBD1 is a possible D gene (6 bases). Trimming left V 4 bases short and J 6 bases short, with 15 bases between. The germline gives CDR1 MDHEN, CDR2 SYDVKM. CDR3 length: 14 residues. CDR3 protein: CASSWGGGSNGYTF. The DNA for the CDR3 is TGTGCCAGCAGTTGGGGAGGGGGGAGTAATGGCTACACCTTC.

The rearrangement links TRBV2 to TRBJ1-4; 10 bases match TRBD1. V lost 6 bases, J lost 2 bases, and 15 bases stayed unmatched. Per germline, CDR1 SNHLY and CDR2 FYNNEI. This CDR3 spans 19 amino acids. The CDR3 bases are TGTGCCAGCAGCGACCCGGGACAGGGGCGAGAGGCGACTAATGAAAAACTGTTTTTT. Translated, it gives CASSDPGQGREATNEKLFF.

Regarding this clone: Other nucleotide sequences from this sample produce the same CDR3. The chain carries TRBV2 and TRBJ1-2, with 7 bases that match TRBD1. This CDR3 has 13 residues. The J segment lost 2 bases and the V segment lost 6 bases, leaving 3 bases of the junction unmatched. Looked up from germline, CDR1 is SNHLY and CDR2 is FYNNEI. CDR3 coding DNA: TGTGCCAGCAGCGCGGGACAGAACTATGGCTACACCTTC. Its translation: CASSAGQNYGYTF. The full variable domain, with the rest looked up from reference TRBV2 and TRBJ1-2, is EPEVTQTPSHQVTQMGQEVILRCVPISNHLYFYWYRQILGQKVEFLVSFYNNEISEKSEIFDDQFSVERPDGSNFTLKIRSTKLEDSAMYFCASSAGQNYGYTFGSGTRLTVV.

The chain carries TRBV6-6 and TRBJ1-4, with 8 bases that match TRBD1. The V gene end was trimmed by 4 bases and the J gene end by 7 bases; junction bases not matched to a gene: 8. Per germline, CDR1 MNHNY and CDR2 SVGAGI (reference sequence). CDR3 length: 15 amino acids. CDR3 sequence (DNA): TGTGCCAGCAGTTCCTCAGGGGGCTTGGGTGAAAAACTGTTTTTT. Its translation: CASSSSGGLGEKLFF.